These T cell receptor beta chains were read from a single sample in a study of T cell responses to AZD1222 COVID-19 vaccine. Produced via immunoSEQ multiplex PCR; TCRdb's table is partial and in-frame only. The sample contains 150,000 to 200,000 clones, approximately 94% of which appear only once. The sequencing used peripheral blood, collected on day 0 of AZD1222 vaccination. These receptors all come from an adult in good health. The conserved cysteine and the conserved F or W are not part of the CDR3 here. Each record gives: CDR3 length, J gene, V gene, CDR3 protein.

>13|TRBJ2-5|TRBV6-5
ASRPGWDLQETQY
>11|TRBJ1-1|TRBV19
ASSIQRGAEAF
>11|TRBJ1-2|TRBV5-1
ASSPWTGYGYT
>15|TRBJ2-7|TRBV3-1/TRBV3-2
ASSQEFLLAGGYEQY
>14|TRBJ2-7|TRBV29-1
SVRRTSGRAKYEQY
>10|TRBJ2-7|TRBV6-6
ASSYSRPEQY
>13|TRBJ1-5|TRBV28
ASSSPWTGSIAQH
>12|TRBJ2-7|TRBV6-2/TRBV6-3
ASSFPTGNYEQY
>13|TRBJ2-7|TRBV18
ASSPRTSGRYEQY
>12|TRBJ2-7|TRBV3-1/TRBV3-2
ASSQEGRIYEQY
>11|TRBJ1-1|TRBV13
ASRPGQSTEAF